The sequence of this TCR beta chain was determined in a study of tumor and adjacent non-tumor tissue in lung cancer. About the study: There were 11 to 13 adenocarcinoma, 2 squamous cell carcinoma and 1 small cell lung cancer cases.

CDR1 is MNHEY, CDR2 SVGEGT, per germline. This CDR3 has 16 amino acids. Losses at the gene ends were 2 bases for V and 6 bases for J; bases not matched to a gene: 13. Three rounds of nested PCR, following a modified ARM-PCR protocol, produced the TCRbeta library. TCRdb re-analysed the multiplex PCR reads in MiXCR, keeping a single row per CDR3 protein. This table holds 68,000 or so distinct CDR3 sequences, about 60% found once. RNA was extracted from bulk tissue without any cell sorting. The clonotype was recovered from a man aged 45-60 years with non-small cell lung cancer. Sequencing was carried out using lung tumor tissue. The J gene is TRBJ2-7, the V gene TRBV6-2 or TRBV6-3; 7 bases are shared with TRBD2. This chain's CDR3 is CASSYTLSGLVGEQYF. In nucleotides, the CDR3 is TGTGCCAGCAGTTACACTCTTTCCGGACTAGTGGGCGAGCAGTACTTC.